These 3 T cell receptor beta chains were all obtained from the same sample, sequenced in a study of T cell responses to AZD1222 COVID-19 vaccine listed by TCRdb under 2021. The protocol used for the library was the immunoSEQ multiplex PCR assay. Not all clones reach the TCRdb copy of this immuneACCESS table, which keeps in-frame sequences only. Checked studies attribute under half of the gap to unresolved V genes and leave the rest unexplained. Counted in this sample were roughly 120,000 clones; about nine tenths of them appeared once. Roughly 2.4% of the sample comes from the top ten. The time point label of this sample denotes: baseline before first vaccination. Sequences were derived from peripheral blood, sampled on day 0 of AZD1222 vaccination. The source of these receptors is an adult in good health.

This sequence joins TRBV29-1 and TRBJ2-7; a weak D match, TRBD2 (5 bases). The V end was cut by 2 bases, the J end by 5 bases, with 7 bases between. The CDR3 is 11 amino acids. Per the germline V gene, CDR1 is SQVTM and CDR2 is ANQGSEA. The CDR3 reads CSVELEDEQYF. CDR3 sequence (DNA): TGCAGCGTTGAATTGGAGGACGAGCAGTACTTC.

The chain uses TRBV30 and TRBJ2-7; a possible D gene is TRBD1 (6 bases). The V gene's germline CDR1 is GTSNPN and CDR2 SVGIG (reference sequence). The germline V and J ends were trimmed by 2 bases and 2 bases, with 10 bases remaining between them. CDR3 length equals 13 residues. CDR3 coding DNA: TGTGCCTGGAGTCTGAACAGGGCCTACGAGCAGTACTTC. It codes for CAWSLNRAYEQYF.

This clone turned up a few times. The rearrangement links TRBV6-5 to TRBJ1-2, with TRBD1 matching 9 bases. The CDR3 extends over 14 amino acids. CDR1 MNHEY and CDR2 SVGAGI come from the germline V gene. V lost 7 bases, J lost 3 bases, and 6 bases stayed unmatched. Written as DNA, the CDR3 is TGTGCCAGCACCCTGGGACAGGGACACTATGGCTACACCTTC. Translation gives CASTLGQGHYGYTF.